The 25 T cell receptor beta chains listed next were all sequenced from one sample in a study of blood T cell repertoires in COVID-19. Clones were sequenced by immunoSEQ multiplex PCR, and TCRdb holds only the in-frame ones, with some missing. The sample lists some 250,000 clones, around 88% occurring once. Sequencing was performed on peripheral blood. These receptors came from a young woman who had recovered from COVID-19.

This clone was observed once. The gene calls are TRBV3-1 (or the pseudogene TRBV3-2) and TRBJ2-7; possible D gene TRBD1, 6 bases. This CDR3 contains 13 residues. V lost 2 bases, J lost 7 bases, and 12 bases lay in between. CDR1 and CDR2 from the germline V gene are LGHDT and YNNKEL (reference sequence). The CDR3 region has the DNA TGTGCCAGCAGCCAAAATACAGGGTTTGAGCAGTACTTC. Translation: CASSQNTGFEQYF.

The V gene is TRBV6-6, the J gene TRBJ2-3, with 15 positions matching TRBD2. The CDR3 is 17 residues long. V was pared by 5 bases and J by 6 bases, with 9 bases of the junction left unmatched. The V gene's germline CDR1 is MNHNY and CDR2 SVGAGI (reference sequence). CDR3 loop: CASSPQGLAGGLDTQYF. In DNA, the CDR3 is TGTGCCAGCAGTCCTCAGGGACTAGCGGGGGGCTTGGATACGCAGTATTTT.

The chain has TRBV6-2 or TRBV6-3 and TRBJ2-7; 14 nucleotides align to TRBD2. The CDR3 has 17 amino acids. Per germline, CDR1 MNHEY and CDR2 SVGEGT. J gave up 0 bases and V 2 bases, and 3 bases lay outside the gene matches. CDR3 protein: CASSYPGTSGSSYEQYF. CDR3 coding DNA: TGTGCCAGCAGTTACCCCGGGACTAGCGGGAGCTCCTACGAGCAGTACTTC.

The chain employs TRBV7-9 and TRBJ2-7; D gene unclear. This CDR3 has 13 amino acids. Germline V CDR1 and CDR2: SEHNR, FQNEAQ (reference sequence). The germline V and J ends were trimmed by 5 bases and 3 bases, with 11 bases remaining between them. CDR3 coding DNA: TGTGCCAGCAGCCCCTACGAAGACTACGAGCAGTACTTC. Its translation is CASSPYEDYEQYF.

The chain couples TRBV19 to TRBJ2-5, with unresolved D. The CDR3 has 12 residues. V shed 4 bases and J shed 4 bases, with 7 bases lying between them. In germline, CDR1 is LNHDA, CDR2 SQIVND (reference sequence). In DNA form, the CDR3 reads TGTGCCAGTAGTAGCGTACGAGAGACCCAGTACTTC. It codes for CASSSVRETQYF.

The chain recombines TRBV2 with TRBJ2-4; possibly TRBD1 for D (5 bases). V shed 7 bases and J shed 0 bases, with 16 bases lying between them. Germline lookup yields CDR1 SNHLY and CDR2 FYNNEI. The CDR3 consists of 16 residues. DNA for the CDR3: TGTGCCAGCATCGAACGGTTAGGGGTAGCCAAAAACATTCAGTACTTC. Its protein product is CASIERLGVAKNIQYF.

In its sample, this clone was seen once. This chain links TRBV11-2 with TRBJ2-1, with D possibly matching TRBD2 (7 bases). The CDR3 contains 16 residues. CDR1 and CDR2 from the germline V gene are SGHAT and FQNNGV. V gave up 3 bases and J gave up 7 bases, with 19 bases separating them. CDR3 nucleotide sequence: TGTGCCAGCAGCTTGCCACCGGGGGGCTTAGGGAATGAGCAGTTCTTC. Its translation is CASSLPPGGLGNEQFF.

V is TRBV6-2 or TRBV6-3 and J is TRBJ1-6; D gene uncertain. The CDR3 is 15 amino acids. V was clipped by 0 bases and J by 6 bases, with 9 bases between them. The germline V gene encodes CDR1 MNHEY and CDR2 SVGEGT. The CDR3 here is CASSYSAGANSPLHF. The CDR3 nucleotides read TGTGCCAGCAGTTACTCGGCCGGAGCTAATTCACCCCTCCACTTT.

For the CDR3, the DNA is TGTGCCAGCAGCCGCGACAGGGGGAACACCGGGGAGCTGTTTTTT. Its protein product is CASSRDRGNTGELFF. The chain combines TRBV7-6 with TRBJ2-2; TRBD1 matches 8 bases. The CDR3 is 15 residues long. With 5 bases clipped from V and 1 base from J, the junction kept 3 bases outside the gene matches. The germline gives CDR1 SGHVS, CDR2 FNYEAQ.

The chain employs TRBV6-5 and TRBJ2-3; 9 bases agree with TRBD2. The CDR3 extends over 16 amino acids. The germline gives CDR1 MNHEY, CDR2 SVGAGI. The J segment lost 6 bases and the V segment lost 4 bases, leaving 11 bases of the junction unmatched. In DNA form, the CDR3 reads TGTGCCAGCAGTTTTGCGCTAGCGGGGAGGTCGGATACGCAGTATTTT. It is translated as CASSFALAGRSDTQYF.

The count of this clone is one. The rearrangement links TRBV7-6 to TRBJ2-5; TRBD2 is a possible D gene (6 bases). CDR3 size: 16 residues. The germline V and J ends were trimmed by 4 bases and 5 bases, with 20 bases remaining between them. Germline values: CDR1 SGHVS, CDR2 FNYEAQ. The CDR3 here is CASSSTPLEGGETQYF. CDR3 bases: TGTGCCAGCAGCTCTACACCCCTCGAGGGAGGTGAGACCCAGTACTTC.

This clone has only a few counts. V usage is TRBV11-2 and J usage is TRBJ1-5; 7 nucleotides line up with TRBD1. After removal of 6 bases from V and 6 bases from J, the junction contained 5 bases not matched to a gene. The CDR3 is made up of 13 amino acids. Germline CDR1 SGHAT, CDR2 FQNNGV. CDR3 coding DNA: TGTGCCAGCAGTCAGGGGGGCCCTCAGCCCCAGCATTTT. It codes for CASSQGGPQPQHF.

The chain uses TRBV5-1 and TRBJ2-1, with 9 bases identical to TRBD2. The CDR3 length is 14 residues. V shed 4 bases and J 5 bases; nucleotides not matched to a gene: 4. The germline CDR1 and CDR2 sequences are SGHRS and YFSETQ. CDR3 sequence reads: CASSRAGGNNEQFF. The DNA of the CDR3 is TGCGCCAGCAGCAGAGCGGGGGGCAACAATGAGCAGTTCTTC.

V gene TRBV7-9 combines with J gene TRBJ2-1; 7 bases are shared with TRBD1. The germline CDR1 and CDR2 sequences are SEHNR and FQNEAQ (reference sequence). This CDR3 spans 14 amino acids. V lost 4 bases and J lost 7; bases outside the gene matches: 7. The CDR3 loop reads CASSSPGTANEQFF. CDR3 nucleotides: TGTGCCAGCAGCTCCCCAGGGACAGCGAATGAGCAGTTCTTC.

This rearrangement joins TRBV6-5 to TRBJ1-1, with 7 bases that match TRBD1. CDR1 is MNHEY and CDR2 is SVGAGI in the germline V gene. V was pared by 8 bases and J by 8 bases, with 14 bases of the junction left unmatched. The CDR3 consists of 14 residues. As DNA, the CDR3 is TGTGCCAGCCTTATGACTATTTCAGGGGGAGAAGCTTTCTTT. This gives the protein CASLMTISGGEAFF.

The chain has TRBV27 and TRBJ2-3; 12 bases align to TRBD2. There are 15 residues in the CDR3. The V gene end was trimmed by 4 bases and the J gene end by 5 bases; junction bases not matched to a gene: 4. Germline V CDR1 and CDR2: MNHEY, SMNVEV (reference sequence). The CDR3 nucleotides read TGTGCCAGCAGTTATGGACTAGCGGGGCAAGATACGCAGTATTTT. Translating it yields CASSYGLAGQDTQYF.

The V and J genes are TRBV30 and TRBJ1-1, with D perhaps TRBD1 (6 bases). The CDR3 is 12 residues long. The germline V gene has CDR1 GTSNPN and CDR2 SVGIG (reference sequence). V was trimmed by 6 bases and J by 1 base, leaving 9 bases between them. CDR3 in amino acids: CACDRRNTEAFF. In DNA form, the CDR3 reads TGTGCCTGCGACAGGCGGAACACTGAAGCTTTCTTT.

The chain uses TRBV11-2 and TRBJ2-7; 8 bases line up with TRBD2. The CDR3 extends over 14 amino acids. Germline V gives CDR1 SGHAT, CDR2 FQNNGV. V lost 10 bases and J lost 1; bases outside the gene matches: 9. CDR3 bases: TGTGCCACGGCGGGGGGCCGCCTTTCCTACGAGCAGTACTTC. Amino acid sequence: CATAGGRLSYEQYF.

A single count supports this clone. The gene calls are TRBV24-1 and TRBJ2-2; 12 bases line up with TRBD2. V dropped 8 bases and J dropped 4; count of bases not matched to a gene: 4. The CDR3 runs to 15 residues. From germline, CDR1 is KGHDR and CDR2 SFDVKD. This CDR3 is CATTPGLAGTGELFF. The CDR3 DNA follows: TGTGCCACCACACCGGGACTAGCGGGCACCGGGGAGCTGTTTTTT.

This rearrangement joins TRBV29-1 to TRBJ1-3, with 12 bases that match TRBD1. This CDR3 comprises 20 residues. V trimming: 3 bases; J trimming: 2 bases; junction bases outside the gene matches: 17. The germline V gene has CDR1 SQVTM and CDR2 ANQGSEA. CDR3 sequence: CSVEAIHPGTGGKPGNTIYF. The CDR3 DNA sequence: TGCAGCGTTGAGGCGATTCATCCCGGGACAGGGGGCAAGCCTGGAAACACCATATATTTT.

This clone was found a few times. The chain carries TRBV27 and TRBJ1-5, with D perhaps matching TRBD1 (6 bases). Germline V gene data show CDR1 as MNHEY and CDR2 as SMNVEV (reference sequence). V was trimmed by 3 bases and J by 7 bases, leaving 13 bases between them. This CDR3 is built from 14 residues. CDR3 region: CASSFQQGGQPQHF. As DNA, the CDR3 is TGTGCCAGCAGTTTCCAACAGGGTGGGCAGCCCCAGCATTTT.

The CDR3 is CASSFVGGDEKLFF. The DNA of the CDR3 is TGTGCCAGCAGCTTTGTAGGGGGAGATGAAAAACTGTTTTTT. J is TRBJ1-4 and V is TRBV5-4; TRBD1 might be the D (6 bases). This CDR3 contains 14 residues. V lost 2 bases to trimming and J lost 6 bases, with 11 bases between them. From germline, CDR1 is SGHNT and CDR2 YYREEE (reference sequence). The full variable domain, completed using reference TRBV5-4 and TRBJ1-4, is ETGVTQSPTHLIKTRGQQVTLRCSSQSGHNTVSWYQQALGQGPQFIFQYYREEENGRGNFPPRFSGLQFPNYSSELNVNALELDDSALYLCASSFVGGDEKLFFGSGTQLSVL.

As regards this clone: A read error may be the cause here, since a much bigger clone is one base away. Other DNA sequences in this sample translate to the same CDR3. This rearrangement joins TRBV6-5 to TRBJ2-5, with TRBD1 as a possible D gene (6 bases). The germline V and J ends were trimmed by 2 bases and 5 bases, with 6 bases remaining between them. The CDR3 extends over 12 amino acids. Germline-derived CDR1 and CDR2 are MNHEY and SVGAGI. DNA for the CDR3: TGTGCCAGCAGTTACGGGGGCGAGACCCAGTACTTC. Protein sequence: CASSYGGETQYF.

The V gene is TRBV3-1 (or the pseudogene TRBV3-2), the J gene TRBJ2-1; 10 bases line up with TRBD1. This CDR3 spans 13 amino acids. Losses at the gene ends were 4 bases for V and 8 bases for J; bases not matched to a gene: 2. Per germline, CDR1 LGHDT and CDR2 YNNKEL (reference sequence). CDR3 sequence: CASSRQGADEQFF. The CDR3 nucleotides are TGTGCCAGCAGCCGACAGGGGGCTGATGAGCAGTTCTTC.

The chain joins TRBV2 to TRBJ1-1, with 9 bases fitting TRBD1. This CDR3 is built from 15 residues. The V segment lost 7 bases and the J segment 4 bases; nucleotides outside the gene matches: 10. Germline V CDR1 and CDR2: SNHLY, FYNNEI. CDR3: CASNKQGAPGTEAFF. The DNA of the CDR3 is TGTGCCAGCAATAAACAGGGGGCGCCTGGCACTGAAGCTTTCTTT.